These 23 T cell receptor beta chains were all obtained from the same sample, sequenced in a study of T cell responses to AZD1222 COVID-19 vaccine. Clones were sequenced by immunoSEQ multiplex PCR, and TCRdb holds only the in-frame ones, with some missing. The data contain 100,000 to 150,000 clones, more than 70% of them singletons. This specimen was peripheral blood, taken on day 0 of AZD1222 vaccination. These receptors were obtained from an adult in good health.

The V call is TRBV11-1, the J call TRBJ2-1; 8 positions match TRBD1. Unmatched junction bases numbered 4, after V lost 5 bases and J lost 4 bases. CDR1 and CDR2 (germline): SGHAT, FQDESV (reference sequence). This CDR3 region has 14 residues. The CDR3 spells CASSGQGPYNEQFF. For the CDR3, the DNA is TGTGCCAGCAGCGGACAGGGTCCTTACAATGAGCAGTTCTTC.

The chain is built from TRBV7-3 and TRBJ2-3; D is uncertain. The CDR3 sequence is 16 residues long. Trimming cost V 5 bases and J 0 bases, with 15 bases left between them. CDR1 SGHTA and CDR2 FQGTGA come from the germline V gene. The CDR3 bases are TGTGCCAGCAGCCCAGCCCTTAGCAGTAGCACAGATACGCAGTATTTT. It translates to CASSPALSSSTDTQYF.

This rearrangement joins TRBV30 to TRBJ1-2; TRBD1 aligns across 8 bases. The CDR3 is made up of 15 amino acids. Per germline, CDR1 GTSNPN and CDR2 SVGIG (reference sequence). V was pared by 2 bases and J by 6 bases, with 11 bases of the junction left unmatched. The CDR3 nucleotides read TGTGCCTGGAGTTCGTCGGCAGGGGGCCTGGATGGCTACACCTTC. Its protein is CAWSSSAGGLDGYTF. The full variable domain, completed using reference TRBV30 and TRBJ1-2, is SQTIHQWPATLVQPVGSPLSLECTVEGTSNPNLYWYRQAAGRGLQLLFYSVGIGQISSEVPQNLSASRPQDRQFILSSKKLLLSDSGFYLCAWSSSAGGLDGYTFGSGTRLTVV.

The chain combines TRBV28 with TRBJ2-7, with D uncertain. In germline, CDR1 is MDHEN, CDR2 SYDVKM. Trimming shortened V by 6 bases and J by 3 bases, and 6 bases separated the two germline ends. The CDR3 is 11 residues long. The CDR3 spells CASSPNYEQYF. CDR3 nucleotides: TGTGCCAGCAGCCCGAACTACGAGCAGTACTTC. The full variable domain, in which reference TRBV28 and TRBJ2-7 provide the parts outside the CDR3, is DVKVTQSSRYLVKRTGEKVFLECVQDMDHENMFWYRQDPGLGLRLIYFSYDVKMKEKGDIPEGYSVSREKKERFSLILESASTNQTSMYLCASSPNYEQYFGPGTRLTVT.

The CDR3 here is CASITPGYGEQGKLFF. The CDR3 DNA sequence: TGTGCCAGCATCACCCCCGGTTATGGGGAGCAGGGGAAACTGTTTTTT. The chain employs TRBV28 and TRBJ1-4, with D possibly matching TRBD1 (6 bases). V lost 7 bases and J 11 bases, leaving 26 bases between the germline ends. Germline V gene data show CDR1 as MDHEN and CDR2 as SYDVKM. This CDR3 has 16 amino acids.

V usage is TRBV5-6 and J usage is TRBJ2-7, with D unresolved. In germline, CDR1 is SGHDT, CDR2 YYEEEE. CDR3 length: 14 residues. V was pared by 4 bases and J by 0 bases, with 11 bases between. CDR3 in DNA: TGTGCCAGCAGCCTTCGACGGGTCTCCTACGAGCAGTACTTC. Translation: CASSLRRVSYEQYF. Combining the CDR3 with reference TRBV5-6 and TRBJ2-7 gives the whole variable domain DAGVTQSPTHLIKTRGQQVTLRCSPKSGHDTVSWYQQALGQGPQFIFQYYEEEERQRGNFPDRFSGHQFPNYSSELNVNALLLGDSALYLCASSLRRVSYEQYFGPGTRLTVT.

J is TRBJ1-3 and V is TRBV19; the D gene is possibly TRBD1 (5 bases). Deletions cut 3 bases from V and 0 bases from J, with 18 bases between. This CDR3 comprises 18 residues. CDR1 and CDR2 from the germline V gene are LNHDA and SQIVND (reference sequence). The CDR3 is CASSMGPRALNSGNTIYF. The CDR3 coding sequence is TGTGCCAGTAGTATGGGGCCGCGGGCCTTAAACTCTGGAAACACCATATATTTT. The full variable domain, with the rest looked up from reference TRBV19 and TRBJ1-3, is DGGITQSPKYLFRKEGQNVTLSCEQNLNHDAMYWYRQDPGQGLRLIYYSQIVNDFQKGDIAEGYSVSREKKESFPLTVTSAQKNPTAFYLCASSMGPRALNSGNTIYFGEGSWLTVV.

In this sample, this clone turned up a few times. Here the CDR3 reads CASSLQGPGGYTF. DNA of the CDR3: TGTGCCAGCAGTTTACAGGGACCGGGGGGCTACACCTTC. This chain links TRBV27 with TRBJ1-2; tentatively, D is TRBD1 (5 bases). V lost 2 bases, J lost 8 bases, and 12 bases lay in between. From germline, CDR1 is MNHEY and CDR2 SMNVEV (reference sequence). The CDR3 runs to 13 residues.

The chain links TRBV6-2 or TRBV6-3 to TRBJ2-7; 10 positions match TRBD2. CDR3 size: 14 residues. Germline CDR1 MNHEY, CDR2 SVGEGT. The trim removed 6 bases at V and 0 bases at J, leaving 2 bases unmatched. The CDR3 spells CASRPSGSSYEQYF. Written as DNA, the CDR3 is TGTGCCAGCAGACCTAGCGGGAGCTCCTACGAGCAGTACTTC.

This sequence joins TRBV5-1 and TRBJ1-5; maybe TRBD1 (6 bases). V was pared by 5 bases and J by 0 bases, with 12 bases between. CDR3 size: 15 residues. CDR1 and CDR2 from the germline V gene are SGHRS and YFSETQ. The CDR3 loop is CASRRGADSNQPQHF. The CDR3 bases are TGCGCCAGCAGGAGGGGGGCGGATAGCAATCAGCCCCAGCATTTT.

CDR3: CASSPLISQGVDEQYF. The CDR3 bases are TGTGCCAGCAGTCCCTTGATATCACAGGGAGTAGACGAGCAGTACTTC. The gene calls are TRBV28 and TRBJ2-7, with D perhaps matching TRBD1 (6 bases). V shed 5 bases and J shed 5 bases, with 22 bases lying between them. Per the germline V gene, CDR1 is MDHEN and CDR2 is SYDVKM. This CDR3 is built from 16 residues.

With respect to this clone: Other nucleotide sequences in the sample specify the same CDR3. V usage is TRBV5-1 and J usage is TRBJ2-5; D not resolved. The CDR3 runs 13 residues. Trimming pared 4 bases from V and 5 bases from J, leaving 12 bases between. The V gene's germline CDR1 is SGHRS and CDR2 YFSETQ. The CDR3 protein is CASSPQVGETQYF. As DNA, the CDR3 is TGCGCCAGCAGCCCCCAGGTAGGGGAGACCCAGTACTTC.

This chain uses TRBV9 with TRBJ1-2, with D possibly TRBD1 on 6 matching bases. V was trimmed by 0 bases and J by 8 bases, leaving 14 bases between them. Germline CDR1 SGDLS, CDR2 YYNGEE. This CDR3 is 14 amino acids long. CDR3 in DNA: TGTGCCAGCAGCGTAGGAAGGGGGGGAAGGGGCTACACCTTC. Translating it yields CASSVGRGGRGYTF.

The rearrangement links TRBV18 to TRBJ1-2; maybe TRBD1 (6 bases). Germline CDR1 KGHSH, CDR2 LQKENI. The CDR3 extends over 17 amino acids. With 1 base removed from V and 1 base from J, the gap between germline ends came to 16 bases. CDR3 in amino acids: CASSPLRQGIDNYGYTF. CDR3 sequence (DNA): TGTGCCAGCTCACCACTCCGGCAGGGGATAGATAACTATGGCTACACCTTC.

The rearrangement uses TRBV4-2 and TRBJ2-7; D gene unclear. CDR3 length equals 15 residues. V dropped 0 bases and J dropped 0 bases, with 9 bases sitting between them. Germline V gene sequence: CDR1 LGHNA, CDR2 YNFKEQ. CDR3 nucleotide sequence: TGTGCCAGCAGCCAAGAGCGCGGCAGCTCCTACGAGCAGTACTTC. This codes for CASSQERGSSYEQYF.

The chain is built from TRBV7-9 and TRBJ2-2, with unresolved D. CDR3 length equals 12 residues. V was clipped by 1 base and J by 8 bases, with 5 bases between them. Germline CDR1 and CDR2: SEHNR and FQNEAQ (reference sequence). CDR3 sequence (DNA): TGTGCCAGCAGCTTAGTAAAAGGGGAGCTGTTTTTT. Translation gives CASSLVKGELFF.

The V call is TRBV18, the J call TRBJ2-7; D call uncertain. V lost 2 bases and J lost 1, with 6 bases in between. CDR3 length: 13 amino acids. Germline loops: CDR1 KGHSH, CDR2 LQKENI. The CDR3 reads CASSPNSSYEQYF. As DNA, the CDR3 is TGTGCCAGCTCACCAAACAGTTCCTACGAGCAGTACTTC.

This clone is a singleton in its sample. The V call is TRBV28, the J call TRBJ2-2; TRBD2 might be the D (6 bases). From germline, CDR1 is MDHEN and CDR2 SYDVKM. V gave up 7 bases and J gave up 6 bases, with 18 bases separating them. The CDR3 totals 15 residues. CDR3 sequence: CASTRELAAPGELFF. CDR3 DNA: TGTGCCAGCACCCGGGAGCTAGCAGCGCCCGGGGAGCTGTTTTTT.

The gene calls are TRBV6-5 and TRBJ2-7; weak D call: TRBD1 (5 bases). Per the germline V gene, CDR1 is MNHEY and CDR2 is SVGAGI. This CDR3 spans 13 amino acids. V gave up 8 bases and J gave up 2 bases, with 13 bases separating them. CDR3 DNA: TGTGCCAGCGGTCGACAGCCGGCCTACGAGCAGTACTTC. Translating it yields CASGRQPAYEQYF.

This clone was picked up one time. The rearrangement joins TRBV19 to TRBJ2-3, with TRBD2 identical over 10 bases. CDR3 length: 16 amino acids. The trim removed 3 bases at V and 2 bases at J, leaving 5 bases unmatched. Germline assignment: CDR1 LNHDA and CDR2 SQIVND (reference sequence). CDR3 sequence (DNA): TGTGCCAGTAGTATCGCTAGCGGGAGCACCACAGATACGCAGTATTTT. Translated, it gives CASSIASGSTTDTQYF.

The J gene is TRBJ1-2, the V gene TRBV19; TRBD1 aligns across 9 bases. J lost 4 bases, V lost 7 bases, and 13 bases had no gene match. This CDR3 is built from 16 residues. The germline CDR1 and CDR2 sequences are LNHDA and SQIVND (reference sequence). The CDR3 here is CASISPDRGAVYGYTF. Here the CDR3 DNA reads TGTGCCAGTATCAGCCCGGACAGGGGAGCTGTCTATGGCTACACCTTC. Full variable domain (remainder filled in from reference TRBV19 and TRBJ1-2): DGGITQSPKYLFRKEGQNVTLSCEQNLNHDAMYWYRQDPGQGLRLIYYSQIVNDFQKGDIAEGYSVSREKKESFPLTVTSAQKNPTAFYLCASISPDRGAVYGYTFGSGTRLTVV.

The chain is built from TRBV30 and TRBJ2-3, with D possibly matching TRBD1 (5 bases). Trimming cost V 6 bases and J 2 bases, with 12 bases left between them. The CDR3 length is 13 residues. From germline, CDR1 is GTSNPN and CDR2 SVGIG (reference sequence). CDR3 coding DNA: TGTGCCTGTAGACAGAAAGTCACAGATACGCAGTATTTT. Translation: CACRQKVTDTQYF.

The CDR3 region is CASSLGRGTGKGYTF. CDR3 DNA: TGTGCCAGCAGCTTAGGTCGAGGCACAGGGAAAGGCTACACCTTC. The V gene is TRBV7-9, the J gene TRBJ1-2; possibly TRBD1 for D (6 bases). The CDR3 spans 15 residues. Germline assignment: CDR1 SEHNR and CDR2 FQNEAQ (reference sequence). V was shortened by 1 base and J by 8 bases, with 17 bases between the two germline ends.